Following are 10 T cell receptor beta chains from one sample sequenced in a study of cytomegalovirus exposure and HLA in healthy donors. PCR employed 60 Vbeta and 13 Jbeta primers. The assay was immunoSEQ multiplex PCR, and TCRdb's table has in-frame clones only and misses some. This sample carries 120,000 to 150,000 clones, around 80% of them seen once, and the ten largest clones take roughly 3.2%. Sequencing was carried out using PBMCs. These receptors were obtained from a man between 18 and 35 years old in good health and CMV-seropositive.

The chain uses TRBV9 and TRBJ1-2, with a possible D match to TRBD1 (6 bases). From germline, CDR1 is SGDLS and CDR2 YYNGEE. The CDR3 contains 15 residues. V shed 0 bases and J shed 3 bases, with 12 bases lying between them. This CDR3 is CASSVGPTGYYGYTF. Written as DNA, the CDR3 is TGTGCCAGCAGCGTAGGTCCGACAGGCTACTATGGCTACACCTTC.

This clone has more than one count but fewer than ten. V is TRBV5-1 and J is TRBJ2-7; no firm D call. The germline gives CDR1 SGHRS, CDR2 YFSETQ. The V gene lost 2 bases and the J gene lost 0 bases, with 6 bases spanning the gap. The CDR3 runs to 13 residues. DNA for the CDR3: TGCGCCAGCAGCTTTGACACCTCCTACGAGCAGTACTTC. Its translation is CASSFDTSYEQYF.

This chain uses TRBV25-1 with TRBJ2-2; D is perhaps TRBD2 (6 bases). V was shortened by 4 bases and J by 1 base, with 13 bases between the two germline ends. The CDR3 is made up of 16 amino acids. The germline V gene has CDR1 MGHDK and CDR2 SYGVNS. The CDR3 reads CASSGSSDLNTGELFF. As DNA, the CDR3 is TGTGCCAGCAGTGGGTCTAGCGACCTGAACACCGGGGAGCTGTTTTTT.

The CDR3 loop is CASSATPWTSGSGTTGELFF. The DNA for the CDR3 is TGTGCCAGCAGTGCAACCCCTTGGACTAGCGGGAGCGGGACCACCGGGGAGCTGTTTTTT. The rearrangement joins TRBV28 to TRBJ2-2, with 13 bases aligning to TRBD2. Germline values: CDR1 MDHEN, CDR2 SYDVKM. CDR3 length: 20 amino acids. V shed 5 bases and J 4 bases; nucleotides not matched to a gene: 16.

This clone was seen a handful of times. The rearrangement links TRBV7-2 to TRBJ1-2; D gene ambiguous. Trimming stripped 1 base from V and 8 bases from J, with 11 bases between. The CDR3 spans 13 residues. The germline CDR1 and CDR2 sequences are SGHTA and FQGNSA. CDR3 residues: CASSLGAAYGYTF. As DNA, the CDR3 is TGTGCCAGCAGCTTAGGGGCAGCTTACGGCTACACCTTC.

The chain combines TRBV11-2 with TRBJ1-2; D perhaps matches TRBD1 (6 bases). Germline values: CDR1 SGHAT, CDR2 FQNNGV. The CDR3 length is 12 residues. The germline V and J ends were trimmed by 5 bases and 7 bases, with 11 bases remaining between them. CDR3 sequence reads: CASSKGVLGYTF. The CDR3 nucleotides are TGTGCCAGCAGCAAGGGGGTTCTTGGCTACACCTTC.

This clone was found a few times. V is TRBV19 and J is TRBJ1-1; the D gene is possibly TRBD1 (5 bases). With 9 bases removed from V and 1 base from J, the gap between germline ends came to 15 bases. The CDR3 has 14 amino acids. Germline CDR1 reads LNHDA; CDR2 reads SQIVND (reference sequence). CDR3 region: CASKPQDTNTEAFF. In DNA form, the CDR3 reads TGTGCCAGCAAGCCTCAGGACACGAACACTGAAGCTTTCTTT.

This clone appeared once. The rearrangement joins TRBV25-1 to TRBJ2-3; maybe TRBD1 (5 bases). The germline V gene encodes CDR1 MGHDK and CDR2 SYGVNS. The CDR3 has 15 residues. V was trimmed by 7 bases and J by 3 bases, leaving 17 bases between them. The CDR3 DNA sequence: TGTGCCAGCATTGTAATCCAGGGTGATACAGATACGCAGTATTTT. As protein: CASIVIQGDTDTQYF. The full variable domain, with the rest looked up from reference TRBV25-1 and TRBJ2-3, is EADIYQTPRYLVIGTGKKITLECSQTMGHDKMYWYQQDPGMELHLIHYSYGVNSTEKGDLSSESTVSRIRTEHFPLTLESARPSHTSQYLCASIVIQGDTDTQYFGPGTRLTVL.

The CDR3 coding sequence is TGTGCCAGCAGCTTAAAGACTAGCGGGAGTGGTGAGACCCAGTACTTC. Amino acids: CASSLKTSGSGETQYF. This chain links TRBV7-9 with TRBJ2-5; 12 bases line up with TRBD2. Germline trimming cut 2 bases from V and 5 bases from J; bases unmatched to any gene: 6. The CDR3 covers 16 residues. Germline V CDR1 and CDR2: SEHNR, FQNEAQ (reference sequence). Together with reference TRBV7-9 and TRBJ2-5, the CDR3 gives the full variable domain: DTGVSQNPRHKITKRGQNVTFRCDPISEHNRLYWYRQTLGQGPEFLTYFQNEAQLEKSRLLSDRFSAERPKGSFSTLEIQRTEQGDSAMYLCASSLKTSGSGETQYFGPGTRLLVL.

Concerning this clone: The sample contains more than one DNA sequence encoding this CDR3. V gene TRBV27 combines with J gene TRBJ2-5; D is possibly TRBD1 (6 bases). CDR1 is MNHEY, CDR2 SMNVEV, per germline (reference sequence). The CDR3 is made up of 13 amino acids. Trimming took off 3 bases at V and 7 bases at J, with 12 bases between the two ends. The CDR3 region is CASSFSDRRTQYF. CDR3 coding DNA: TGTGCCAGCAGTTTCTCCGACAGGCGGACCCAGTACTTC.